Listed below are T cell receptor beta chains from one sample, sequenced in a study of T cells after yellow fever vaccination. TCRdb reanalysed the 5' RACE reads using MiXCR and keeps one entry per CDR3 protein. This repertoire shows 25,000 to 30,000 distinct CDR3 sequences, approximately 4.2% found once; its top ten account for roughly 34%. The specimen was PBMCs, either bulk or a sorted T-cell subset (CD4+, CD8+, memory, or dextramer-sorted; not recorded which), collected on the day of the yellow fever booster vaccination. These receptors were taken from a man between 18 and 29 years old who received the YFV17D yellow fever vaccine. The conserved cysteine and the conserved F or W are not part of the CDR3 here.

V gene	J gene	CDR3 protein
TRBV5-1	TRBJ2-5	ASSSRTSGGVSETQY
TRBV5-1	TRBJ2-7	ASSPIDRELDEQY
TRBV5-1	TRBJ1-1	ASSQRGIAPRTEAF
TRBV5-1	TRBJ2-3	ASSLTSGGPTDTQY
TRBV18	TRBJ2-3	ASSSDLDTQY
TRBV5-7	TRBJ1-4	ASSLKGCEKLF
TRBV15	TRBJ1-1	ATSRRQTNTEAF
TRBV29-1	TRBJ2-5	SVDRGTETQY
TRBV4-2	TRBJ2-1	ASSQVWLAGGQDEQF
TRBV6-5	TRBJ1-1	ASSYEGVGFEAF
TRBV20-1	TRBJ2-4	SARGLAGAKNIQY
TRBV5-1	TRBJ2-3	ASSRTGIGSDTQY
TRBV13	TRBJ2-2	ASSPGGMPGELF
TRBV5-1	TRBJ2-5	ASSLVGMSETQY
TRBV20-1	TRBJ1-1	SAGRGDTEAF
TRBV5-1	TRBJ2-2	ASSIPGTHTGELF
TRBV4-3	TRBJ2-1	ASSQPMAGGYNEQF
TRBV19	TRBJ2-1	ASSTRGLAGQEPF
TRBV20-1	TRBJ2-3	SARGGLAGDTQY
TRBV6-5	TRBJ2-2	ASSPPLGTGELF
TRBV7-2	TRBJ2-4	ASSGGGVIQY
TRBV7-2	TRBJ2-1	ASSLSGTGPEQF
TRBV5-1	TRBJ1-2	ASSFGQGGGYT
TRBV4-3	TRBJ1-2	ASSPRGGDGYT
TRBV4-1	TRBJ1-6	ASSQGRGFNSPLH
TRBV18	TRBJ1-2	ASSPAGQGASYT
TRBV5-1	TRBJ1-2	ASSLDEGDGYT
TRBV28	TRBJ2-5	ASRPQGKETQY
TRBV6-5	TRBJ1-4	ASRMGGDGSRKLF
TRBV19	TRBJ1-1	ASSTATNTEAF